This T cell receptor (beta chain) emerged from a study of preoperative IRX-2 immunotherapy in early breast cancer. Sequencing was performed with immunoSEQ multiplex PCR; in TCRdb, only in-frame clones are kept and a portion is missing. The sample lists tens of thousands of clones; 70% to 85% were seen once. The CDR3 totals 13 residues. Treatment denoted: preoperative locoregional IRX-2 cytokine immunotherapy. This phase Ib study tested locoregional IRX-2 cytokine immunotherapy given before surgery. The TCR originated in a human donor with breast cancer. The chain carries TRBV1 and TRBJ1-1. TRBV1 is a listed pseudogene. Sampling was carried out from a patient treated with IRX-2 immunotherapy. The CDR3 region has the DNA TGCGCCAGCAGCCAAGCCCCACTTCATGAAGCTTTCTTT. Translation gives CASSQAPLHEAFF.